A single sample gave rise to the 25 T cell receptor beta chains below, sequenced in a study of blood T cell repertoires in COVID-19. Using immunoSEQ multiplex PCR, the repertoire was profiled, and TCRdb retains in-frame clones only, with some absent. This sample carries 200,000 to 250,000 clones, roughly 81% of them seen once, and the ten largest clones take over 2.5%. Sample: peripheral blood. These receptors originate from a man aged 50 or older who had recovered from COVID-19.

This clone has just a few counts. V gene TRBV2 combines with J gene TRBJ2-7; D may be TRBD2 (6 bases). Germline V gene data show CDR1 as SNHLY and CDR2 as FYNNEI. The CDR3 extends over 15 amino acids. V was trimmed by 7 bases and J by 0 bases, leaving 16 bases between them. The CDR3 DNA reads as TGTGCCAGCACCACAGGCGCGGGAAGCTCCTACGAGCAGTACTTC. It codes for CASTTGAGSSYEQYF.

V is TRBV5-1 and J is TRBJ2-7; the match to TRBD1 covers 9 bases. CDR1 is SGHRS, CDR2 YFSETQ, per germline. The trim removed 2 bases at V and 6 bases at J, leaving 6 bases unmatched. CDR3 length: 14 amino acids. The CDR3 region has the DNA TGCGCCAGCAGCTTACAGGGGGCTTCGCGCGAGCAGTACTTC. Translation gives CASSLQGASREQYF. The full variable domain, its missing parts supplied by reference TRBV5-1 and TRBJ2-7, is KAGVTQTPRYLIKTRGQQVTLSCSPISGHRSVSWYQQTPGQGLQFLFEYFSETQRNKGNFPGRFSGRQFSNSRSEMNVSTLELGDSALYLCASSLQGASREQYFGPGTRLTVT.

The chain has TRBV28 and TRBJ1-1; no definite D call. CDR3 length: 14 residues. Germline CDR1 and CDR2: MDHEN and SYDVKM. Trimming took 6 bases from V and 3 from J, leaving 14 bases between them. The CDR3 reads CASRPGTMYTEAFF. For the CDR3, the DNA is TGTGCCAGCAGGCCAGGTACAATGTACACTGAAGCTTTCTTT. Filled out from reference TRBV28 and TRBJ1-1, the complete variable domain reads DVKVTQSSRYLVKRTGEKVFLECVQDMDHENMFWYRQDPGLGLRLIYFSYDVKMKEKGDIPEGYSVSREKKERFSLILESASTNQTSMYLCASRPGTMYTEAFFGQGTRLTVV.

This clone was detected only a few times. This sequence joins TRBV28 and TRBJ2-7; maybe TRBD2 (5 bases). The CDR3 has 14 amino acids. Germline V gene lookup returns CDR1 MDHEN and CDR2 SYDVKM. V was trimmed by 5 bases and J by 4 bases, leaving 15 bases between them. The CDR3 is CASSRVRGIYEQYF. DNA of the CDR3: TGTGCCAGCAGTCGAGTCCGGGGAATATACGAGCAGTACTTC.

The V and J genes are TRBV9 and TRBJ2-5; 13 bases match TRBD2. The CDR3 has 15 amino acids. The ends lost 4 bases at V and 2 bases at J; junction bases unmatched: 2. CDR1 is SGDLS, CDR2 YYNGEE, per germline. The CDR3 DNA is TGTGCCAGCAGCCCGGGACTAGCGGGACAAGAGACCCAGTACTTC. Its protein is CASSPGLAGQETQYF. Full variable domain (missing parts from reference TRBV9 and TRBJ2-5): DSGVTQTPKHLITATGQRVTLRCSPRSGDLSVYWYQQSLDQGLQFLIQYYNGEERAKGNILERFSAQQFPDLHSELNLSSLELGDSALYFCASSPGLAGQETQYFGPGTRLLVL.

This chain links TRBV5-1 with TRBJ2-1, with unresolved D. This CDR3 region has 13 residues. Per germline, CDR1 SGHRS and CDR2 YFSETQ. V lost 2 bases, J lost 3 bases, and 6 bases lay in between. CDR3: CASSFPGYNEQFF. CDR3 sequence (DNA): TGCGCCAGCAGCTTTCCAGGCTACAATGAGCAGTTCTTC.

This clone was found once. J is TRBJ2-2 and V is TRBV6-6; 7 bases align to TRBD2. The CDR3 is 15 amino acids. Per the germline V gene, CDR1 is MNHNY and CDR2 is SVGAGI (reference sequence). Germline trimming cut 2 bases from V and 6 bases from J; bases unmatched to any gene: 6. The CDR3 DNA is TGTGCCAGCAGTTACAGGGCGGGAGTCGCCGGGGAGCTGTTTTTT. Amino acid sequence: CASSYRAGVAGELFF.

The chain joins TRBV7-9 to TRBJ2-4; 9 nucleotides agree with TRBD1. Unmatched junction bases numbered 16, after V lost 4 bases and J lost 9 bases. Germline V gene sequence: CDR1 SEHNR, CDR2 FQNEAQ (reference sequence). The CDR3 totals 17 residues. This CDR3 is CASSSPGQGQELGIQYF. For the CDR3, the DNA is TGTGCCAGCAGCTCCCCGGGACAGGGACAAGAGTTGGGCATTCAGTACTTC.

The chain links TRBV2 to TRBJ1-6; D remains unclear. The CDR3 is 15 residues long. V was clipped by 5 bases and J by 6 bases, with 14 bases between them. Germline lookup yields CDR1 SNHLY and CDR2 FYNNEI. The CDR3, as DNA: TGTGCCAGCAGTTTGGTCACTCATGGTAATTCACCCCTCCACTTT. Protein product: CASSLVTHGNSPLHF.

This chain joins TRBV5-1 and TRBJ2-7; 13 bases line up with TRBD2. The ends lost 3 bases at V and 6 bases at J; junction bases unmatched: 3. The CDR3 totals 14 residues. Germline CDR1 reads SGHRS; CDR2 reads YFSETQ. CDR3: CASSWTSGSSEQYF. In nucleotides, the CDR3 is TGCGCCAGCAGCTGGACTAGCGGGAGCTCCGAGCAGTACTTC.

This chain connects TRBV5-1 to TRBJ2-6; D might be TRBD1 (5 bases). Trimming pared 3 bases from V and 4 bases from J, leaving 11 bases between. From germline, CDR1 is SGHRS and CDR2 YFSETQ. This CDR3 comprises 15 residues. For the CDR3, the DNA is TGCGCCAGCAGCTCCCAGGGCGCCGGGGCCAACGTCCTGACTTTC. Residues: CASSSQGAGANVLTF.

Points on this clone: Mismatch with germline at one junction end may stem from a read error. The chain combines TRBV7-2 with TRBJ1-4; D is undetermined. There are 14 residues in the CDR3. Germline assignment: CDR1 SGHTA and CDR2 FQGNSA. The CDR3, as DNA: TGTGCCAGCAGTTTAGGGCTGGCTAATGAAAAACTGTTTTTT. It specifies CASSLGLANEKLFF.

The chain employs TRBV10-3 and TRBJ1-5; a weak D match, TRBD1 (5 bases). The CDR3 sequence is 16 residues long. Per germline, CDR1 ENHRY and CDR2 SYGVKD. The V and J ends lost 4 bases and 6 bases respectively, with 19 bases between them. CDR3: CAISASTTERGQPQHF. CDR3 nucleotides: TGTGCCATCAGTGCCTCAACGACAGAAAGGGGTCAGCCCCAGCATTTT.

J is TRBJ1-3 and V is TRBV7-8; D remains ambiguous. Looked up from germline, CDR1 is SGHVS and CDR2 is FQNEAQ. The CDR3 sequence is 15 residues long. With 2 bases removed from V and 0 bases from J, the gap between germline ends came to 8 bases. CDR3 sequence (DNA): TGTGCCAGCAGCTTAAACAGAAACTCTGGAAACACCATATATTTT. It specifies CASSLNRNSGNTIYF.

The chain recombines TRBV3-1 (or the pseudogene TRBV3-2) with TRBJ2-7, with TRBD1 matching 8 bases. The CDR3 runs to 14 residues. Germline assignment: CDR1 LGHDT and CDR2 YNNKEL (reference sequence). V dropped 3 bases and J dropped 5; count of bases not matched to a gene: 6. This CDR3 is CASSQQQGVHEQYF. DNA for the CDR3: TGTGCCAGCAGCCAGCAACAGGGGGTACACGAGCAGTACTTC.

The CDR3 DNA is TGTGCCAGCAGCTTCGGGACTAGCAGAAGCAATGAGCAGTTCTTC. Protein: CASSFGTSRSNEQFF. V gene TRBV3-1 (or the pseudogene TRBV3-2) combines with J gene TRBJ2-1, with 9 bases that match TRBD2. V dropped 5 bases and J dropped 6; count of bases not matched to a gene: 8. Germline CDR1 is LGHDT and CDR2 is YNNKEL (reference sequence). The CDR3 spans 15 residues.

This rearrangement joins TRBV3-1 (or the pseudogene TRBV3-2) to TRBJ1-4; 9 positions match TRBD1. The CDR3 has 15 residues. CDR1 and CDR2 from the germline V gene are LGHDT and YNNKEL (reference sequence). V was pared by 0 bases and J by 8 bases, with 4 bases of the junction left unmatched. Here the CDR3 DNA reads TGTGCCAGCAGCCAAGAGGGGACAGGGAACGAAAAACTGTTTTTT. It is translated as CASSQEGTGNEKLFF.

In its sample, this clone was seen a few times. CDR3 amino acids: CASSLKGAYNQPQHF. DNA for the CDR3: TGTGCCAGCAGTTTGAAGGGGGCGTACAATCAGCCCCAGCATTTT. The J gene is TRBJ1-5, the V gene TRBV28, with 7 nucleotides matching TRBD1. The V and J ends lost 3 bases and 3 bases, in that order; junction bases with no gene match: 5. In germline, CDR1 is MDHEN, CDR2 SYDVKM. The CDR3 loop spans 15 amino acids.

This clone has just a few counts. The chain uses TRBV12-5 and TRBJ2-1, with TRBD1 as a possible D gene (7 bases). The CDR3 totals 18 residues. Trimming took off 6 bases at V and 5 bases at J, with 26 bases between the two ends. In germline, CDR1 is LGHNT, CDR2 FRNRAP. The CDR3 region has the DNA TGTGCTAGTGGCCGAGACCGGACTACTCAGGGGGGCCACAATGAGCAGTTCTTC. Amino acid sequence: CASGRDRTTQGGHNEQFF.

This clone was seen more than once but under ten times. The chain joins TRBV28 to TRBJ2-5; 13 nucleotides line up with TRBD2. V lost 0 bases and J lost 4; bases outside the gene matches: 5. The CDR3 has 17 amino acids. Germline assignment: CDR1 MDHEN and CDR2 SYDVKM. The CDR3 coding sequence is TGTGCCAGCAGTTTATGGTCGACTAGCGGGAGGCCAGAGACCCAGTACTTC. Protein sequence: CASSLWSTSGRPETQYF.

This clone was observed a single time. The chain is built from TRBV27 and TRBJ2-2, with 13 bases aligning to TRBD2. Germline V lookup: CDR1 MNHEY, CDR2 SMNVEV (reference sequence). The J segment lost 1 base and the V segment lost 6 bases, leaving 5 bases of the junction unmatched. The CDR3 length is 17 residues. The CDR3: CASRARLAGGNTGELFF. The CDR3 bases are TGTGCCAGCAGGGCGAGACTAGCGGGAGGGAACACCGGGGAGCTGTTTTTT.

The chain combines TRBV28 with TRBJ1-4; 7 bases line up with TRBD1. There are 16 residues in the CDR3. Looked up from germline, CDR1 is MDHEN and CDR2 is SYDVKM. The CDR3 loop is CVSRGGTIATNEKLFF. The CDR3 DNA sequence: TGTGTTAGCAGGGGGGGTACCATTGCAACTAATGAAAAACTGTTTTTT.

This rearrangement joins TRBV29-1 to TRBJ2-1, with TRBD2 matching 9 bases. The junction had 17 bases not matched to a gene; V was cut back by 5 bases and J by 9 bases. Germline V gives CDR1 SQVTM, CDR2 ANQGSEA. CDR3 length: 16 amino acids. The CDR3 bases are TGCAGCGTTTCTCAGCGGGTTGGCGGGAGGGGATCTGAGCAGTTCTTC. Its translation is CSVSQRVGGRGSEQFF.

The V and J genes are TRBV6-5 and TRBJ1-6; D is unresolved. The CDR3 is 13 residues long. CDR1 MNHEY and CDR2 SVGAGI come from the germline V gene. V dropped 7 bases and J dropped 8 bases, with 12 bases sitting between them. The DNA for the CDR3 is TGTGCCAGCAACCACGTTCGGGATTCACCCCTCCACTTT. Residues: CASNHVRDSPLHF.

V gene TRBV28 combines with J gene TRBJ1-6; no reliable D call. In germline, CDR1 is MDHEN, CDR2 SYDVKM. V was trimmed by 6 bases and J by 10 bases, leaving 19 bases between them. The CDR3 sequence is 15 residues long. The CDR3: CASRRKRGDVSPLHF. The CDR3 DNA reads TGTGCCAGCAGGAGAAAACGAGGCGACGTCTCACCCCTCCACTTT.